Each of the 18 T cell receptor beta chains below was sequenced from the same sample in a study of spatial heterogeneity in lung cancer. Via MiXCR, TCRdb re-called the 5' RACE reads, giving one row per CDR3 protein. The sample has tens of thousands of distinct CDR3 sequences, around 7% seen once. Time point in this sample: sample taken at primary tumor resection. The material was PBMCs, obtained at surgery. Receptors were obtained from a female donor with early-stage non-small cell lung cancer.

In its sample, this clonotype was seen a few times. The gene calls are TRBV4-3 and TRBJ2-7, with D perhaps matching TRBD1 (6 bases). This CDR3 region has 14 residues. V lost 1 base and J lost 5, with 12 bases in between. CDR1 and CDR2 (germline): LGHNA, YSLEER. CDR3 protein: CASSQVGTRDEQYF. CDR3 nucleotides: TGCGCCAGCAGCCAAGTCGGGACAAGGGACGAGCAGTACTTC.

This clonotype was detected many times. The rearrangement links TRBV6-2 or TRBV6-3 to TRBJ2-7; 11 bases align to TRBD1. The CDR3 consists of 13 residues. Germline-derived CDR1 and CDR2 are MNHEY and SVGEGT. V was clipped by 10 bases and J by 2 bases; unmatched bases: 4. The CDR3 DNA follows: TGTGCCACGTTGGGACAGGGGGCCTACGAGCAGTACTTC. Translation: CATLGQGAYEQYF.

This clonotype was observed many times. V gene TRBV20-1 combines with J gene TRBJ1-4, with D unresolved. CDR3 size: 13 residues. V was clipped by 3 bases and J by 6 bases, with 11 bases between them. Germline values: CDR1 DFQATT, CDR2 SNEGSKA (reference sequence). The CDR3 here is CSASAAEDEKLFF. The CDR3 DNA is TGCAGTGCTAGTGCCGCTGAAGATGAAAAACTGTTTTTT.

V gene TRBV5-4 combines with J gene TRBJ1-2, with TRBD1 matching 9 bases. The junction had 3 bases not matched to a gene; V was cut back by 5 bases and J by 4 bases. The CDR3 length is 13 residues. CDR1 is SGHNT and CDR2 is YYREEE in the germline V gene (reference sequence). The CDR3: CASRDRGIYGYTF. In DNA, the CDR3 is TGTGCCAGCAGGGACAGGGGTATCTATGGCTACACCTTC.

At least ten counts were recorded for this clonotype. The chain has TRBV6-5 and TRBJ2-1; TRBD2 matches at 12 bases. CDR3 size: 16 residues. J was trimmed by 1 base and V by 6 bases; bases with no gene match: 4. Germline V gene sequence: CDR1 MNHEY, CDR2 SVGAGI. The CDR3 spells CASRTSGGLSYNEQFF. Here the CDR3 DNA reads TGTGCCAGCAGGACTAGCGGGGGCTTATCCTACAATGAGCAGTTCTTC.

This clonotype was seen only a few times. The chain employs TRBV5-1 and TRBJ2-2, with 7 nucleotides matching TRBD2. This CDR3 contains 17 residues. Germline V CDR1 and CDR2: SGHRS, YFSETQ. V was pared by 0 bases and J by 0 bases, with 5 bases of the junction left unmatched. CDR3 DNA sequence: TGCGCCAGCAGCTTGGTTCCGGGGGGTCCGAACACCGGGGAGCTGTTTTTT. This encodes CASSLVPGGPNTGELFF.

This clonotype was picked up a small number of times. The chain employs TRBV2 and TRBJ1-2; D is unclear. Per the germline V gene, CDR1 is SNHLY and CDR2 is FYNNEI. The length of the CDR3 is 13 residues. The ends were cut back, 0 bases at V and 14 bases at J, with 16 bases in the middle. CDR3 sequence: CASSEAPYRERTF. The CDR3, as DNA: TGTGCCAGCAGTGAAGCTCCCTACAGAGAGAGAACCTTC.

This clonotype occurred many times. V usage is TRBV4-2 and J usage is TRBJ2-7; D unresolved. Trimming took off 4 bases at V and 6 bases at J, with 16 bases between the two ends. Per the germline V gene, CDR1 is LGHNA and CDR2 is YNFKEQ. The CDR3 totals 14 residues. CDR3 nucleotide sequence: TGTGCCAGCAGCCCTACCTCGAGGCTTGGCGAGCAGTACTTC. It is translated as CASSPTSRLGEQYF.

This clonotype was seen ten or more times. V gene TRBV6-5 combines with J gene TRBJ2-1, with D perhaps assigned TRBD1 or TRBD2 (5 bases each). The CDR3 sequence is 16 residues long. The V gene's germline CDR1 is MNHEY and CDR2 SVGAGI. Trimming left V 1 base short and J 6 bases short, with 16 bases between. The CDR3 DNA is TGTGCCAGCAGTTACTACCCCGTACTAGGGGTCAATGAGCAGTTCTTC. It codes for CASSYYPVLGVNEQFF.

Details on this clonotype: A much larger clonotype is one base distant, so this may be a read error. The chain is built from TRBV12-3 or TRBV12-4 and TRBJ1-6; 7 nucleotides align to TRBD1. The CDR3 covers 15 residues. The CDR3 sequence is CASSFDRVYTSPLHF. CDR3 nucleotides: TGTGCCAGCAGTTTTGACAGGGTCTATACTTCACCCCTCCACTTT.

This clonotype was observed many times. The chain carries TRBV7-2 and TRBJ2-3; D remains ambiguous. The CDR3 is 11 amino acids. V lost 5 bases to trimming and J lost 5 bases, with 5 bases between them. Germline values: CDR1 SGHTA, CDR2 FQGNSA. CDR3 in DNA: TGTGCCAGCAGCCCTCTAGATACGCAGTATTTT. This gives the protein CASSPLDTQYF.

There are many counts of this clonotype. The chain combines TRBV9 with TRBJ2-7; TRBD2 agrees at 10 bases. Germline CDR1 SGDLS, CDR2 YYNGEE. V shed 0 bases and J 4 bases; nucleotides not matched to a gene: 4. The CDR3 length is 15 residues. The CDR3 region is CASSVDPSGGYEQYF. CDR3 sequence (DNA): TGTGCCAGCAGCGTAGACCCTAGCGGGGGTTACGAGCAGTACTTC.

This clonotype was seen ten or more times. The chain has TRBV18 and TRBJ1-3, with D possibly TRBD1 on 5 matching bases. The CDR3 is made up of 15 amino acids. Germline V gene data show CDR1 as KGHSH and CDR2 as LQKENI. The V and J ends lost 6 bases and 2 bases respectively, with 14 bases between them. In DNA form, the CDR3 reads TGTGCCAGCTCCCCCGACAGCAGCACTGGAAACACCATATATTTT. Translation: CASSPDSSTGNTIYF.

This clonotype was recorded a few times. This sequence joins TRBV2 and TRBJ2-4, with a weak D call TRBD1 (5 bases). CDR1 is SNHLY, CDR2 FYNNEI, per germline. The length of the CDR3 is 14 residues. V dropped 6 bases and J dropped 1 base, with 10 bases sitting between them. The CDR3 reads CASRQGSAKNIQYF. The DNA of the CDR3 is TGTGCCAGCAGGCAGGGTTCGGCCAAAAACATTCAGTACTTC.

The rearrangement uses TRBV6-1 and TRBJ1-2; D uncertain. The CDR3 extends over 13 amino acids. Germline loops: CDR1 MNHNS, CDR2 SASEGT. The germline V and J ends were trimmed by 4 bases and 8 bases, with 14 bases remaining between them. The CDR3 here is CASSVASPGGYTF. The CDR3, as DNA: TGTGCCAGCAGTGTAGCCTCCCCTGGGGGCTACACCTTC.

This clonotype was detected many times. The chain recombines TRBV9 with TRBJ1-2; D not resolved. This CDR3 comprises 14 residues. Germline loops: CDR1 SGDLS, CDR2 YYNGEE. V was trimmed by 3 bases and J by 0 bases, leaving 9 bases between them. The CDR3 loop reads CASSGRTANYGYTF. The DNA of the CDR3 is TGTGCCAGCAGCGGACGAACCGCTAACTATGGCTACACCTTC.

This clonotype was observed a few times. The rearrangement links TRBV20-1 to TRBJ2-7; perhaps TRBD1 as D (5 bases). The CDR3 runs 12 residues. From germline, CDR1 is DFQATT and CDR2 SNEGSKA (reference sequence). With 4 bases removed from V and 5 bases from J, the gap between germline ends came to 12 bases. The CDR3 loop is CSATQTAHEQYF. The CDR3 DNA sequence: TGCAGTGCTACCCAGACAGCCCACGAGCAGTACTTC.

This clonotype occurred many times. V and J are TRBV2 and TRBJ2-5; D unresolved. The CDR3 loop spans 13 amino acids. CDR1 and CDR2 from the germline V gene are SNHLY and FYNNEI. The V end was cut by 4 bases, the J end by 1 base, with 7 bases between. The CDR3 sequence is CASSVPVQETQYF. Here the CDR3 DNA reads TGTGCCAGCAGTGTTCCGGTCCAAGAGACCCAGTACTTC.